Described below is a single T cell receptor beta chain sequence and its context. The V gene lost 7 bases and the J gene lost 12 bases, with 19 bases spanning the gap. The length of the CDR3 is 14 residues. These data belong to a study of CD8 T cells in Susac syndrome. RNA amounts of 0.5 to 1 ug underwent reverse transcription with random hexamers. The TCR beta CDR3 was amplified by immunoSEQ multiplex PCR across 54 Vbeta, 13 Jbeta. TCRdb analysed the immunoSEQ multiplex PCR reads with MiXCR anew, one entry per CDR3 protein. The table shows around 180,000 distinct CDR3 sequences, with approximately 95% occurring only once.

This chain connects TRBV12-3 or TRBV12-4 to TRBJ1-6; tentatively, D is TRBD1 (6 bases). The clonotype comes from a human donor with multiple sclerosis. The specimen was CD4+ T cells from PBMCs. CDR3 amino acids: CASKTGPRGGPLHF. DNA of the CDR3: TGTGCCAGCAAAACCGGGCCGAGGGGGGGACCCCTCCACTTT.